This paragraph covers one TCR beta chain sequence. Germline CDR1 and CDR2: KGHDR and SFDVKD. The CDR3 has 14 residues. Trimming left V 0 bases short and J 7 bases short, with 9 bases between. Per the authors' pipeline: Reference gene primer amplification in the assay estimated nucleated cell counts. Some clones are missing from TCRdb's copy, which holds only in-frame ones; the method was immunoSEQ multiplex PCR. V and J calls and clone size follow that table, whereas D and trimming were derived from the DNA. The table records around 100,000 clones, approximately 92% of them present only once. This entry comes from a study of blood T cell repertoires in COVID-19. Background on the study: Acute and convalescent COVID-19 specimens originated in the United States, Italy and Spain. Sample material is recorded as cDNA or gDNA derived from T cells, B-cell-depleted T cells, or PBMCs.

The chain has TRBV24-1 and TRBJ1-5; no firm D call. The sample taken for sequencing was peripheral blood. This TCR was sampled from a man in his 70s with acute or convalescent COVID-19. The CDR3 region has the DNA TGTGCCACCAGTGATTTGCAAGGAGGGCAGCCCCAGCATTTT. It yields the protein CATSDLQGGQPQHF.